The source of this T cell receptor (beta chain) is a study of blood T cells in healthy people across ages. Germline assignment: CDR1 MNHEY and CDR2 SVGEGT. CDR3 length equals 12 residues. It was with a sample-barcoded 5' primer and a J-beta primer mix that a second PCR of roughly 7 to 12 cycles was run. TCRdb reprocessed the 5' RACE reads with MiXCR, giving one entry per CDR3 protein. The repertoire includes hundreds of thousands of distinct CDR3 sequences, approximately 52% of them detected once, and 45% to 65% sits in the top ten. The chain employs TRBV6-2 or TRBV6-3 and TRBJ2-1; D unclear. The J call may not be correct, given that the DNA end is closer to TRBJ2-7. Sequences were obtained from blood. This sequence was found in a man aged 55 to 70 in good health. The CDR3 loop is CASSDTYNEQYF. CDR3 DNA: TGTGCCAGCAGCGATACGTACAATGAGCAGTACTTC.